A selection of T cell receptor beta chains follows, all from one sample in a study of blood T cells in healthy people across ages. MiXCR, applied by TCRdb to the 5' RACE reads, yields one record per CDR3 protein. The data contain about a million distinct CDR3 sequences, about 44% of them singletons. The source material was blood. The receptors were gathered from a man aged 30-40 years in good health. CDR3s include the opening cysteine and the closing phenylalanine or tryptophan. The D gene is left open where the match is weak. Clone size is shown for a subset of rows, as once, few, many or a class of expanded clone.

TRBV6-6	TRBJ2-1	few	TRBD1	TGTGCCAGCAGTTACCGGACAGGGGACAATGAGCAGTTCTTC	CASSYRTGDNEQFF
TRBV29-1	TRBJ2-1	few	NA	TGCACCGCTCGGGGCTCATCCAATGAGCAGTTCTTC	CTARGSSNEQFF
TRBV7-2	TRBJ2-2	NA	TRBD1	TGTGCCAGCAACCCTGGACAGGGGGTGGCCACCGGGGAGCTGTTTTTT	CASNPGQGVATGELFF
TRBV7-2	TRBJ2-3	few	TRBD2	TGTGCCAGCAGCTTAGTACGACTAGCGGGGGGGCCAGATACGCAGTATTTT	CASSLVRLAGGPDTQYF
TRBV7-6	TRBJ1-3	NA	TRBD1	TGTGCCAACAGCCCTCTGGAGGGACAGGTCTCTGGAAACACCATATATTTT	CANSPLEGQVSGNTIYF
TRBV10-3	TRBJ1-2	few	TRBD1	TGTGCCTCAACGGCAGGGGGCCCGGCTTCCGGGGATGGCTACACCTTC	CASTAGGPASGDGYTF
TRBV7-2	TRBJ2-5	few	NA	TGTGCCAGCAGCCCCTCCTGGTGGGGATTGCAAGAGACCCAGTACTTC	CASSPSWWGLQETQYF
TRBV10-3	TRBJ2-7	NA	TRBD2	TGTGCCGCCAGTGGGTCAACGGGACTAGCGGGGGCCCCCGCGTTCTACGAGCAGTACTTC	CAASGSTGLAGAPAFYEQYF
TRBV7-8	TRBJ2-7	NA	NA	TGTGCCAGCAGCTTAGTGGGGGACGGAGCCTACGAGCAGTACTTC	CASSLVGDGAYEQYF
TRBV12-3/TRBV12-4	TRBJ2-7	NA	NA	TGTGCCAGCAGTTCCGACCCCACCTACGAGCAGTACTTC	CASSSDPTYEQYF
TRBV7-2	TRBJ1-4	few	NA	TGTGCCAGCAGCCGGGGGCTGCTGGATGAAAAACTGTTTTTT	CASSRGLLDEKLFF
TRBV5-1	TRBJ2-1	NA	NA	TGCGCCAGCAGCAACGGGACGGCAGACTACAATGAGCAGTTCTTC	CASSNGTADYNEQFF
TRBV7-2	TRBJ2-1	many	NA	TGTGCCAGCAGCTTAGATAGGGTCAATGAGCAGTTCTTC	CASSLDRVNEQFF
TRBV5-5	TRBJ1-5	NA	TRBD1	TGTGCCAGCAGCTTAGGGGGCAGGGCTAGGAATCAGCCCCAGCATTTT	CASSLGGRARNQPQHF
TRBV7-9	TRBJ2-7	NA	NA	TGTGCCAGCTACGGGGCGGCGACCTACGAGCAGTACTTC	CASYGAATYEQYF
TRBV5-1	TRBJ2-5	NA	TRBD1	TGCGCCAGCAGCCCCCTATCAGGGGGCGGCGGAGAGACCCAGTACTTC	CASSPLSGGGGETQYF
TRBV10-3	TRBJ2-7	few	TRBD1	TGTGCCATTTCGACAGGGAGCTCCTACGAGCAGTACTTC	CAISTGSSYEQYF
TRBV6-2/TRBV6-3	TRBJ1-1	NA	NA	TGTGCCAGCAGGAAACGGGGGGCGCCGGGCACTGAAGCTTTCTTT	CASRKRGAPGTEAFF
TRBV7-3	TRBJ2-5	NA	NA	TGTGCCAGCAGCTCGACTCCGGAAGAGACCCAGTACTTC	CASSSTPEETQYF
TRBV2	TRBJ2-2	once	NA	TGTGCCAGCAGTGAACAGGGAGGCCACACCGGGGAGCTGTTTTTT	CASSEQGGHTGELFF
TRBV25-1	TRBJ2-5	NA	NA	TGTGCCAGCAGTTCCACAGGCGCACATCAAGAGACCCAGTACTTC	CASSSTGAHQETQYF
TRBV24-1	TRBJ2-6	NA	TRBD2	TGTGCCACCAGTGATTTCGCTAGCGGGACTAGCTCTGGGGCCAACGTCCTGACTTTC	CATSDFASGTSSGANVLTF
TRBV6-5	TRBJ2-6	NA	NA	TGTGCCAGCAGAGGGGGTTCAGCTTGGGCCAACGTCCTGACTTTC	CASRGGSAWANVLTF
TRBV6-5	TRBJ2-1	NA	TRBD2	TGTGCCAGCAATTTAGCGGGGGGGGCGAATGAGCAGTTCTTC	CASNLAGGANEQFF
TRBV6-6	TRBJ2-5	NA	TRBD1	TGTGCCAGCAGACTTGGACAGGGGTCCCCTCAAGAGACCCAGTACTTC	CASRLGQGSPQETQYF
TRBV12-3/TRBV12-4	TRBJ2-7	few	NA	TGTGCCAGCAGTTTAAACGGCGCGCTAAGCTCCTACGAGCAGTACTTC	CASSLNGALSSYEQYF
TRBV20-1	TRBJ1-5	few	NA	TGCAGTGCTGGAGGCCAAGGGGGCAATCAGCCCCAGCATTTT	CSAGGQGGNQPQHF
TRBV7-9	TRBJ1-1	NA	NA	TGTGCCAGCGGGACCTTGACAGGTAACACTGAAGCTTTCTTT	CASGTLTGNTEAFF
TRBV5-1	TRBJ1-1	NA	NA	TGCGCCAGCAGCTTGGCTTATAATCAGGGGTACACCGAAGCTTTCTTT	CASSLAYNQGYTEAFF
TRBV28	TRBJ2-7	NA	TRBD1	TGTGCCAGCAGGTCTTCCGGGACAGGGGACTGCGAGCAGTACTTC	CASRSSGTGDCEQYF
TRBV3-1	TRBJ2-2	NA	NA	TGTGCCAGCACCACCGCGTGGGGTGCCGGGGAGCTGTTTTTT	CASTTAWGAGELFF
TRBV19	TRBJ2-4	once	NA	TGTGCCAGTAGTGCGGGTAGCCACATTCAGTACTTC	CASSAGSHIQYF
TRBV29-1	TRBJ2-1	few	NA	TGCAGTTGCTCGACCACAGGGTTTGAGCAGTTCTTC	CSCSTTGFEQFF
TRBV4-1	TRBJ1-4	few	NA	TGCGCCAGCAGGCCCTGGGGGGAAAAACTGTTTTTT	CASRPWGEKLFF
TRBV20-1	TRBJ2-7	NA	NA	TGCAGTCCGGACAGCTACGAGCAGTACTTC	CSPDSYEQYF
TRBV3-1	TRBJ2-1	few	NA	TGTGCCAGCAGCCAAGATCAGGGGGGGGGGTACTACAATGAGCAGTTCTTC	CASSQDQGGGYYNEQFF
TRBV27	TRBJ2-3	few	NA	TGTGCCAGCAGCTCCAGACCAACAGATACGCAGTATTTT	CASSSRPTDTQYF
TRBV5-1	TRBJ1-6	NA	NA	TGCGCCAGCAGCTTAACGGTGAGGGATTCACCCCTCCACTTT	CASSLTVRDSPLHF
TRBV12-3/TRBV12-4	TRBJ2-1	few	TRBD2	TGTGCCAGCAATCCGGGACTAGCGGGCAATGAGCAGTTCTTC	CASNPGLAGNEQFF
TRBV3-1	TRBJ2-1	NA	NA	TGTGCCAGCAGCCAGCAAGGAGTAGAGCAGTTCTTC	CASSQQGVEQFF
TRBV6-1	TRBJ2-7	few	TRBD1	TGTGCCAGCCTTAGGACAGGGCTCGAGCAGTACTTC	CASLRTGLEQYF
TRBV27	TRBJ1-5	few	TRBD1	TGTGCCAGCAGTTTATCCGGCCGGGACAGCCTTGGTAAGGGTCAGCCCCAGCATTTT	CASSLSGRDSLGKGQPQHF
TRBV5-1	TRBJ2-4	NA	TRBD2	TGCGCCAGCAGCCCGGTGACTAGCGGGGGGGCAAACATTCAGTACTTC	CASSPVTSGGANIQYF
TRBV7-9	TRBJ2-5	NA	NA	TGTGCCAGCAGCTCGGGACACCTGAATCAGTACTTC	CASSSGHLNQYF
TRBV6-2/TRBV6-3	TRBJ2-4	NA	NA	TGTGCCGGCAGCCGAGCCAAAAACATTCAGTACTTC	CAGSRAKNIQYF
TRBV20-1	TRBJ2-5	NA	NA	TGCAGTACGGGGCCGGCCATGGGGACCGAGACCCAGTACTTC	CSTGPAMGTETQYF
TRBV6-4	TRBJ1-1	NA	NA	TGTGCCAGCAGTGAGCGGAGGGGGAGTCCCCCTGAAGCTTTCTTT	CASSERRGSPPEAFF
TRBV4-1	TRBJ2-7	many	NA	TGCGCCAGCAGCCAAGTGGATTTAGTAGCGGATATCTACGAGCAGTACTTC	CASSQVDLVADIYEQYF
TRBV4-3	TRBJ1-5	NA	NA	TGCGCCAGCAGCCAAGATTCCGGGAGCAATCAGCCCCAGCATTTT	CASSQDSGSNQPQHF
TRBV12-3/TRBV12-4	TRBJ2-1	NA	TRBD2	TGTGCCAGCAGTAAGAAGTGGCTAGCGGGGGCCGGAGACAATGAGCAGTTCTTC	CASSKKWLAGAGDNEQFF